This TCR beta chain originates from a study of blood T cell repertoires in COVID-19. The CDR3 loop spans 19 amino acids. Germline assignment: CDR1 SGHAT and CDR2 FQNNGV. Trimming shortened V by 3 bases and J by 0 bases, and 22 bases separated the two germline ends. Data came from immunoSEQ multiplex PCR; TCRdb stores just in-frame clones and leaves some out. The sample includes roughly 350,000 clones, about 87% of them seen just once. The chain links TRBV11-2 to TRBJ2-3, with D perhaps matching TRBD1 (6 bases). The specimen was peripheral blood. This TCR was recovered from a woman aged 45-65 years with COVID-19, enrolled during active disease. The CDR3 DNA reads TGTGCCAGCAGCTTGGGGGCTACTTTAGGGGAAGTTAGCACAGATACGCAGTATTTT. Translation gives CASSLGATLGEVSTDTQYF.